This record covers a single TCR beta chain. The antigen it binds to is not known. No base quality values were provided; no much bigger clone lies one nucleotide off. This entry belongs to a study of cytomegalovirus exposure and HLA in healthy donors (TCRdb year 2017). With regard to the full study: An earlier analysis of about 560 of the donors reported 276 Gb of sequence data and about 120 million unique TCR beta sequences obtained from around 190 million T cells. In addition to the first cohort of 666 subjects, a separate validation cohort of 120 different subjects was used. High-throughput TCR immunosequencing, statistical association of individual TCRs with disease status, and machine learning were combined to predict cytomegalovirus infection status. In a later genetic analysis, genome-wide SNP genotypes for 398 of the 666 donors were used, and that subset was treated as a discovery cohort. Alongside the repertoire data, information on donor age, sex, ethnicity and CMV serostatus was compiled. An earlier analysis of several hundred of the donors applied high-throughput TCR beta sequencing to assess whether each TCR beta V gene segment acted as functional or pseudogenic. Class I and class II HLA loci were covered by the typing at four-digit resolution. The genetic ancestry cluster associated with self-reported Caucasian donors included 81% of the 300 to 450 genotyped donors. An early release that covered 500 to 800 HLA-typed donors contained around 330 gigabases of sequencing data and 70 million to 100 million unique TCR sequences. The aim of the study was to test whether cataloging public T cell receptors could identify signatures of past pathogen exposure. Four to six DR-DQ haplotypes were handled as single units for association and clustering, since linkage in the cohort was strong. Typing coverage varied by locus: roughly 620-640 donors for A, B, C, DRB1 and DQB1; approximately 520 for DQA1; more than 600 for DPA1; approximately 470 for DPB1. The study used immunosequencing to profile the T cell repertoires of hundreds of subjects and linked those repertoires to cytomegalovirus serostatus. Across 398 genotyped donors of the cohort, an average of about 240,000 unique TCR beta nucleotide sequences per donor were sequenced, and 15% to 20% of those sequences were non-productive. In the later analysis, no new phenotypic data were used to find candidate immune exposures; instead, reliance was placed on TCR beta sequences and their occurrence across donors. Every discovery cohort repertoire had been produced on one sequencing platform. A later analysis re-analyzed previously published TCR beta repertoires from 550 to 700 donors and added high-resolution HLA genotyping to study TCR occurrence patterns.

The CDR3 runs 16 residues from the cysteine to the phenylalanine. Only the CDR3 part of the read is kept: 48 bases, read in frame from the first base. CDR1 and CDR2 (SGHNT, YYREEE) derive from the germline V gene (reference sequence). Cut back by 5 bases and 3 bases, the V and J ends lie 17 bases apart. Overall study results and their limits: The earlier analysis of fewer than 750 of the donors excluded some 15 rarely observed V segments, including chromosome 9 orphons, because counts were too low. A cluster of highly shared sequence variants was judged likely to represent a technical artifact of the sequencing pipeline. A further reported finding was that TCR beta sequences accurately predicted the HLA-A and HLA-B alleles for most subjects in the first cohort. The only immune exposure information available for the cohort was CMV serostatus. A later analysis reported that several top co-occurrence clusters appeared linked to parvovirus B19, influenza, CMV and Epstein-Barr virus. The study listed approximately 160 TCR beta chains as associated with cytomegalovirus. A later analysis found that HLA-associated TCR beta chains were more clonally expanded and had lower generation probabilities than equally common non-associated chains. Assigning TCR associations to individual alleles was difficult when HLA alleles, especially DR and DQ, strongly co-occurred. V-gene and J-gene trimming of TCR beta chains was associated with a missense DCLRE1C variant in a later genetic analysis, and the association was replicated in an independent cohort. In vitro tests confirmed that a few of the cytomegalovirus-associated TCR beta chains recognize cytomegalovirus antigens. Because the 87-base-pair reads could not distinguish some IMGT-functional V segments, including TRBV6-2 and TRBV6-3, those segments were excluded. In an earlier analysis of about 550 of the donors, most TCR beta V segments were observed in productive rearrangements about 87% or about 30% of the time, broadly matching IMGT annotations. In a later analysis, 16,951 TCR beta sequences were associated with specific HLA alleles at a false discovery rate of 0.05. The cohort was sequenced for TCR beta chains only, and without alpha or paired-chain data the features that could be detected were limited. It was suggested by the authors that the approach could potentially be generalized to other disease states and immunological phenotypes. The classifier was reported to diagnose cytomegalovirus status with high specificity and sensitivity in both the original cohort and the validation cohort. According to a later analysis, TCR association rates differed among HLA loci, with DRB1 alleles showing the most associated TCRs and HLA-C alleles showing the fewest. Linkage disequilibrium might explain the correlated functional status among segregating V segments, but an unknown experimental factor could not be ruled out. Compared with the approximately 600-donor mean, donors in an Asian-associated ancestry cluster had fewer N-insertions in productive TCRs, according to a later genetic analysis. Because HLA typing was unavailable for some donors at each locus, only the typed subset was used in association tests. Sequencing depth was assumed to be roughly uniform across donors in the presence/absence analyses, though that assumption may not hold. Most CMV-associated TCR beta chains appeared to be HLA-restricted in a later analysis, and the HLA associations seemed to be driven largely by CMV exposure. Across donors, most TCR sequences were observed very rarely, whereas some public TCRs were present in many individuals.

The library came from the immunoSEQ multiplex PCR assay. For the multiplex PCR, a mixture combining 60 forward primers for TCR Vbeta segments and 13 reverse primers for TCR Jbeta segments was used. The CDR3 region of rearranged TCR beta genes was amplified from genomic DNA with a multiplex PCR assay. The Illumina HiSeq System was used to sequence the amplified TCR beta libraries as 87-base-pair reads. The authors processed their data as follows. A later analysis tallied around 87 million unique TCR beta chains across the approximately 670 repertoires, and some 12 million of those chains were shared by two or more donors. Raw reads were error-corrected and collapsed into unique sequences by a nearest-neighbor algorithm in which closely related sequences were merged to remove PCR and sequencing errors. CDR3 sequences were aligned to IMGT reference sequences to assign V, D and J gene segments. For a sequence to be retained, a match of at least six nucleotides was required to both a V gene segment and a J gene segment. Rearrangements were called productive when the CDR3 lacked stop codons and stayed in frame with V and J; all others were non-productive. CDR3 was defined by IMGT convention, running from the second conserved V-encoded cysteine to the conserved J-encoded phenylalanine. In an earlier analysis of roughly 610 of the donors, sequences lacking an unambiguous match to a single V gene segment were excluded. An earlier analysis of 500 to 700 of the donors classified V segments as functional when productive rearrangements were above 56.7% and as segregating when the standard deviation between donors was above 5%. A statistical classification framework was developed to diagnose cytomegalovirus status using the catalog of TCR beta chain sequences. In a later analysis, TCR nucleotide sequences were compared against IMGT/GENE-DB human TR gene sequences so that V and J genes could be assigned. A later analysis assigned CDR3 sequences and most-parsimonious VDJ recombination scenarios with the TCRdist pipeline. In a later analysis, each TCR beta chain was defined by its CDR3 amino acid sequence together with its V-gene family, and reads without a unique V-gene family were excluded. A later analysis removed roughly 590 highly shared, low-generation-probability nucleotide sequences to deal with suspected cross-contamination and a sequencing artifact. In a later analysis, a clonal expansion index was calculated for each public chain from normalized within-repertoire ranks of inferred template counts. In a later analysis, generation probabilities were computed using a VDJ recombination model fitted to out-of-frame rearrangements, and the results were checked against IGoR. A later analysis scored TCR-TCR, TCR-HLA and TCR-CMV co-occurrence with hypergeometric tests, applying a repertoire-size bias correction to TCR pairs. A later analysis estimated false discovery rates by permuting HLA or CMV assignments 20 times. In a later analysis, co-occurring TCRs were grouped using DBSCAN, with TCRdist sequence similarity added in when clustering inside HLA-allele-positive subsets. For co-occurrence clustering, repertoires with fewer than 30,000 or more than 120,000 public chains were excluded, along with roughly 5 repertoires with anomalous nucleotide sharing. TCRdb obtained this table from immuneACCESS and retained in-frame rearrangements with V and J assigned. These tables miss some clones; where compared with another copy, unresolved V genes account for less than half of the shortfall, and the remainder is unexplained. The DNA was the basis for D and trimming; V, J and clone size are from that table. For this sample the table gives roughly 220,000 clones, of which 70% were detected only once. Of the sample, 2.6% is held by the ten largest clones.

The cohort comprised more than 550 healthy bone marrow donors. All cohort members were sampled while nominally healthy, although unrecorded immune exposures were likely present. The donor tested CMV seropositive, placing the donor among the 310 or so seropositive members of the cohort. Every donor gave a peripheral blood sample, and the peripheral blood mononuclear cells from that sample were used for TCR beta sequencing. The Qiagen DNeasy Blood Extraction Kit was used to extract genomic DNA from the blood cell samples. The chain is assembled from TRBV5-4 and TRBJ1-4, with no confidently assigned D gene. Source material: PBMCs. This receptor was taken from a man in his forties or fifties in good health and CMV-seropositive. The DNA sequence is TGTGCCAGCAGGAAAGGAGGACCCGGGGCTAATGAAAAACTGTTTTTT. It translates to CASRKGGPGANEKLFF.